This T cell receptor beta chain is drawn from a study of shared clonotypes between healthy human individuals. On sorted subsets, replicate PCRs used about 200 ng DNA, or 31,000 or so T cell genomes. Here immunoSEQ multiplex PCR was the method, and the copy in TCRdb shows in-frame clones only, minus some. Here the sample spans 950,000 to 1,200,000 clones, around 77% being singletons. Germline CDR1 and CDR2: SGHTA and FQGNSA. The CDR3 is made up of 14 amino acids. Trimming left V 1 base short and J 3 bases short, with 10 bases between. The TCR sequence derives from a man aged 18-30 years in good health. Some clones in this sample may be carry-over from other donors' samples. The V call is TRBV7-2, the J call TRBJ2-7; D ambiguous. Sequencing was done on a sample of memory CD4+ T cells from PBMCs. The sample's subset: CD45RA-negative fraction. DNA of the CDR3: TGTGCCAGCAGCTTAGTACCCAGGTTCTACGAGCAGTACTTC. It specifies CASSLVPRFYEQYF.